These 32 T cell receptor beta chains came from one sample sequenced in a study of Ad26.COV2.S vaccination and SARS-CoV-2 variants. The assay was immunoSEQ multiplex PCR, and TCRdb's table has in-frame clones only and misses some. The repertoire holds around 420,000 clones, with around 89% as singletons. The treatment denotes: roughly 20 received Ad26.COV2.S at low or high dose, single or two shots; 5 received placebo; per-sample allocation not given. Sampling was performed 63 days after the first vaccine or placebo injection. The material sequenced was peripheral blood, taken in a trial of Ad26.COV2.S vaccine versus placebo. These receptors came from a person aged 18 to 59 who received the Ad26.COV2.S COVID-19 vaccine or a placebo.

The chain has TRBV18 and TRBJ1-1, with D possibly being TRBD1 (6 bases). V lost 3 bases, J lost 3 bases, and 11 bases lay in between. Germline V gene lookup returns CDR1 KGHSH and CDR2 LQKENI. The CDR3 sequence is 14 residues long. The CDR3 reads CASSPGGPDTEAFF. DNA for the CDR3: TGTGCCAGCTCACCCGGGGGGCCTGACACTGAAGCTTTCTTT.

V is TRBV27 and J is TRBJ2-3; D is possibly TRBD1 (7 bases). Trimming removed 4 bases from V and 0 bases from J, with 11 bases in between. The CDR3 loop spans 15 amino acids. Germline V gives CDR1 MNHEY, CDR2 SMNVEV (reference sequence). The CDR3 reads CASSWGDSSTDTQYF. The CDR3 DNA is TGTGCCAGCAGTTGGGGGGACAGTAGCACAGATACGCAGTATTTT.

Notes on this clone: At the DNA level, this CDR3 is encoded by other sequences in the same sample as well. The CDR3 here is CASSLGRNTEAFF. For the CDR3, the DNA is TGCGCCAGCAGCTTGGGCCGGAACACTGAAGCTTTCTTT. V is TRBV5-1 and J is TRBJ1-1; no clear D. V was trimmed by 0 bases and J by 1 base, leaving 4 bases between them. Germline V lookup: CDR1 SGHRS, CDR2 YFSETQ. The CDR3 is 13 residues long.

V usage is TRBV29-1 and J usage is TRBJ1-4, with D maybe TRBD1 (6 bases). The CDR3 contains 13 residues. The germline gives CDR1 SQVTM, CDR2 ANQGSEA. V was clipped by 6 bases and J by 8 bases, with 16 bases between them. The CDR3 spells CSVPEQGGEKLFF. CDR3 DNA sequence: TGCAGCGTCCCTGAACAGGGAGGGGAAAAACTGTTTTTT.

The rearrangement joins TRBV6-2 or TRBV6-3 to TRBJ2-5; D remains ambiguous. The germline V gene encodes CDR1 MNHEY and CDR2 SVGEGT. Trimming cost V 5 bases and J 5 bases, with 9 bases left between them. This CDR3 has 12 amino acids. DNA of the CDR3: TGTGCCAGCAGTCCCCGGGTGGAGACCCAGTACTTC. Protein sequence: CASSPRVETQYF.

The chain joins TRBV6-5 to TRBJ1-2, with D unclear. From germline, CDR1 is MNHEY and CDR2 SVGAGI. Trimming removed 7 bases at V and 8 bases at J, with 17 bases between. The CDR3 has 13 residues. CDR3 DNA: TGTGCCAGCACCTTAAGGAGGTTGGGCGGCTACACCTTC. Translation gives CASTLRRLGGYTF.

This clone was found once. V is TRBV3-1 (or the pseudogene TRBV3-2) and J is TRBJ2-5, with 9 bases matching TRBD2. Unmatched junction bases numbered 5, after V lost 4 bases and J lost 2 bases. CDR1 and CDR2 from the germline V gene are LGHDT and YNNKEL (reference sequence). The CDR3 loop spans 15 amino acids. The CDR3 DNA follows: TGTGCCAGCAGCCGCCTGACTAGCGGTCAAGAGACCCAGTACTTC. Protein: CASSRLTSGQETQYF.

This clone came up once. The rearrangement joins TRBV7-3 to TRBJ2-3; D is unclear. The CDR3 covers 15 residues. The germline V gene encodes CDR1 SGHTA and CDR2 FQGTGA. V was pared by 1 base and J by 0 bases, with 8 bases between. Written as DNA, the CDR3 is TGTGCCAGCAGCTTAATTTTCTCTAGCACAGATACGCAGTATTTT. It codes for CASSLIFSSTDTQYF.

The chain links TRBV7-3 to TRBJ2-3; possibly TRBD2 for D (7 bases). V was clipped by 4 bases and J by 8 bases, with 19 bases between them. The germline gives CDR1 SGHTA, CDR2 FQGTGA. The CDR3 spans 15 residues. CDR3 sequence: CASSSRGGAGLTQYF. The CDR3 DNA is TGTGCCAGCAGCTCCCGAGGGGGGGCGGGTCTTACGCAGTATTTT. Full variable domain (remainder filled in from reference TRBV7-3 and TRBJ2-3): GAGVSQTPSNKVTEKGKYVELRCDPISGHTALYWYRQSLGQGPEFLIYFQGTGAADDSGLPNDRFFAVRPEGSVSTLKIQRTERGDSAVYLCASSSRGGAGLTQYFGPGTRLTVL.

V is TRBV6-2 or TRBV6-3 and J is TRBJ1-2, with TRBD1 identical over 10 bases. From germline, CDR1 is MNHEY and CDR2 SVGEGT. The CDR3 has 17 amino acids. V was clipped by 5 bases and J by 8 bases; unmatched bases: 17. This CDR3 reads CASSRWTGGPNSRGYTF. Written as DNA, the CDR3 is TGTGCCAGCAGTCGTTGGACAGGGGGACCCAACAGCAGAGGCTACACCTTC.

The chain links TRBV14 to TRBJ2-1, with D unresolved. This CDR3 has 16 amino acids. Germline values: CDR1 SGHDN, CDR2 FVKESK. V was cut by 0 bases and J by 6 bases, with 15 bases left in between. CDR3: CASSQDQSVPPNEQFF. The CDR3 DNA reads TGTGCCAGCAGCCAAGACCAGTCGGTTCCCCCCAATGAGCAGTTCTTC.

The V and J genes are TRBV21-1 and TRBJ2-3; the table's D call TRBD1 went unverified against the DNA. TRBV21-1 has pseudogene status. The CDR3 is 17 amino acids. The CDR3 nucleotides read TGTGCCAGCAGCACAGGGGTGACAGACCCTAGCACAGATACGCAGTATTTT. Amino acid sequence: CASSTGVTDPSTDTQYF.

Details on this clone: The junction departs from germline at one end; a sequencing error may be responsible. The chain links TRBV12-3 or TRBV12-4 to TRBJ2-4; 8 nucleotides align to TRBD2. The CDR3 loop spans 13 amino acids. The CDR3 nucleotides are TGTGCCAGCAGTTTATCGGGGGGGCACATTCGGTACTTC. Protein: CASSLSGGHIRYF.

This clone showed up just once. V gene TRBV27 combines with J gene TRBJ2-1; the D call may be TRBD1 or TRBD2 (5 bases each). This CDR3 region has 14 residues. The germline V and J ends were trimmed by 8 bases and 5 bases, with 16 bases remaining between them. Germline loops: CDR1 MNHEY, CDR2 SMNVEV (reference sequence). This CDR3 is CASSPSLGDNEQFF. CDR3 nucleotide sequence: TGTGCCAGCTCCCCGTCCCTGGGGGACAATGAGCAGTTCTTC.

The chain combines TRBV2 with TRBJ1-3; no reliable D call. CDR1 is SNHLY, CDR2 FYNNEI, per germline. Trimming left V 2 bases short and J 4 bases short, with 9 bases between. CDR3 length: 14 residues. The CDR3 is CASSERGFGNTIYF. CDR3 nucleotide sequence: TGTGCCAGCAGTGAACGGGGATTCGGAAACACCATATATTTT.

The J gene is TRBJ1-5, the V gene TRBV15, with TRBD1 identical over 11 bases. CDR1 LNHNV and CDR2 YYDKDF come from the germline V gene (reference sequence). V lost 5 bases and J lost 5; bases outside the gene matches: 5. This CDR3 region has 15 residues. CDR3 in DNA: TGTGCCACCAGCGGCCGGGACAGGGGGGATCAGCCCCAGCATTTT. Translating gives CATSGRDRGDQPQHF.

With respect to this clone: A much larger clone is a single base away; this may be a read error. This sample also contains other DNA sequences that code for the same CDR3. In nucleotides, the CDR3 is TGTGCCAGCAGCTTAGAAGGGGGCACTGAAGCTTTCTTT. Translated: CASSLEGGTEAFF. V usage is TRBV7-9 and J usage is TRBJ1-1; possible D gene TRBD1, 6 bases. CDR3 length: 13 amino acids. Trimming pared 1 base from V and 4 bases from J, leaving 7 bases between. Germline loops: CDR1 SEHNR, CDR2 FQNEAQ (reference sequence).

This clone has more than one count but fewer than ten. The CDR3 nucleotides read TGTGCCAGCAGCTTAGCTGCTGCGGAGAGTCAGCCCCAGCATTTT. Its translation: CASSLAAAESQPQHF. This chain joins TRBV7-2 and TRBJ1-5; D is undetermined. The CDR3 is 15 residues long. The germline V gene has CDR1 SGHTA and CDR2 FQGNSA. Trimming took off 0 bases at V and 6 bases at J, with 12 bases between the two ends. The complete variable domain, with remaining parts taken from reference TRBV7-2 and TRBJ1-5, reads GAGVSQSPSNKVTEKGKDVELRCDPISGHTALYWYRQSLGQGLEFLIYFQGNSAPDKSGLPSDRFSAERTGGSVSTLTIQRTQQEDSAVYLCASSLAAAESQPQHFGDGTRLSIL.

CDR3 residues: CASSSPGGAGNTIYF. The DNA of the CDR3 is TGTGCCAGTAGTTCACCAGGGGGAGCTGGAAACACCATATATTTT. The J gene is TRBJ1-3, the V gene TRBV19, with TRBD1 identical over 7 bases. The germline V gene encodes CDR1 LNHDA and CDR2 SQIVND (reference sequence). CDR3 size: 15 residues. Trimming took 5 bases from V and 2 from J; bases not matched to a gene: 6.

On this clone itself: This sample also contains other DNA sequences that code for the same CDR3. The chain has TRBV30 and TRBJ1-2; TRBD1 is a possible D gene (5 bases). Germline V CDR1 and CDR2: GTSNPN, SVGIG (reference sequence). The CDR3 spans 13 residues. V was trimmed by 0 bases and J by 5 bases, leaving 10 bases between them. This CDR3 reads CAWSVLGTYGYTF. The CDR3 nucleotides are TGTGCCTGGAGTGTACTAGGGACTTATGGCTACACCTTC.

The J gene is TRBJ2-1, the V gene TRBV5-5; D uncertain. The CDR3 runs 18 residues. Germline lookup yields CDR1 SGHKS and CDR2 YYEKEE (reference sequence). Trimming took 0 bases from V and 2 from J, leaving 18 bases between them. The CDR3 reads CASSLAAMGQLTYNEQFF. In DNA, the CDR3 is TGTGCCAGCAGCTTGGCAGCTATGGGTCAGCTAACCTACAATGAGCAGTTCTTC.

The rearrangement joins TRBV5-1 to TRBJ1-1; D is uncertain. The CDR3 extends over 15 amino acids. Trimming cost V 0 bases and J 2 bases, with 11 bases left between them. The germline CDR1 and CDR2 sequences are SGHRS and YFSETQ. DNA of the CDR3: TGCGCCAGCAGCTTGGTTTGGCAGCCAAACACTGAAGCTTTCTTT. This sequence encodes CASSLVWQPNTEAFF. Full variable domain (remainder filled in from reference TRBV5-1 and TRBJ1-1): KAGVTQTPRYLIKTRGQQVTLSCSPISGHRSVSWYQQTPGQGLQFLFEYFSETQRNKGNFPGRFSGRQFSNSRSEMNVSTLELGDSALYLCASSLVWQPNTEAFFGQGTRLTVV.

The CDR3 nucleotides read TGTGCCAGCAGCTGGCCTGAGGTGGGGGAGCTGTTTTTT. This translates into CASSWPEVGELFF. V gene TRBV5-6 combines with J gene TRBJ2-2; no clear D gene. Trimming cost V 3 bases and J 8 bases, with 11 bases left between them. This CDR3 has 13 residues. Germline V CDR1 and CDR2: SGHDT, YYEEEE.

This chain links TRBV7-3 with TRBJ2-7, with D perhaps TRBD1 (7 bases). The CDR3 loop spans 13 amino acids. In germline, CDR1 is SGHTA, CDR2 FQGTGA. Trimming stripped 9 bases from V and 9 bases from J, with 21 bases between. As DNA, the CDR3 is TGTGCCAGGGGGGGACAGACGCTACGACGGCAGTACTTC. Residues: CARGGQTLRRQYF.

The chain has TRBV7-2 and TRBJ2-3; TRBD1 is a possible D gene (6 bases). CDR3 length equals 15 residues. Trimming stripped 5 bases from V and 3 bases from J, with 15 bases between. Per germline, CDR1 SGHTA and CDR2 FQGNSA. The CDR3 coding sequence is TGTGCCAGCAGCCTTACAGGGATGAGGACAGATACGCAGTATTTT. It codes for CASSLTGMRTDTQYF. The full variable domain, rest sourced from reference TRBV7-2 and TRBJ2-3, is GAGVSQSPSNKVTEKGKDVELRCDPISGHTALYWYRQSLGQGLEFLIYFQGNSAPDKSGLPSDRFSAERTGGSVSTLTIQRTQQEDSAVYLCASSLTGMRTDTQYFGPGTRLTVL.

The V call is TRBV9, the J call TRBJ1-4; perhaps TRBD1 as D (6 bases). Germline CDR1 SGDLS, CDR2 YYNGEE. The CDR3 runs to 16 residues. Trimming cost V 4 bases and J 2 bases, with 15 bases left between them. The CDR3 bases are TGTGCCAGCAGCCCGACCTGGGGGCTGACTAATGAAAAACTGTTTTTT. This translates into CASSPTWGLTNEKLFF.

This chain links TRBV6-2 or TRBV6-3 with TRBJ1-5, with TRBD1 matching over 7 bases. The CDR3 loop spans 16 amino acids. CDR1 MNHEY and CDR2 SVGEGT come from the germline V gene. V shed 5 bases, J shed 6 bases, and the junction held 13 bases outside the gene matches. In DNA form, the CDR3 reads TGTGCCAGCAGTAGGCGGGACAGCCCTCCGGGTCAGCCCCAGCATTTT. Its translation is CASSRRDSPPGQPQHF.

The rearrangement links TRBV6-5 to TRBJ2-4; the D is unclear. The V end lost 5 bases, the J end lost 8 bases, and 13 bases lay between the germline ends. Germline V gene lookup returns CDR1 MNHEY and CDR2 SVGAGI. CDR3 size: 13 residues. CDR3 loop: CASSRPGSDIQYF. The CDR3 nucleotides are TGTGCCAGCAGTCGTCCTGGGTCAGACATTCAGTACTTC.

This chain uses TRBV11-2 with TRBJ1-6; D remains ambiguous. Trimming stripped 4 bases from V and 7 bases from J, with 8 bases between. The germline V gene has CDR1 SGHAT and CDR2 FQNNGV. This CDR3 has 13 amino acids. For the CDR3, the DNA is TGTGCCAGCAGCTCTGGGCGGAATTCACCCCTCCACTTT. Amino acids: CASSSGRNSPLHF.

The V and J genes are TRBV9 and TRBJ1-5; D perhaps matches TRBD1 (5 bases). The CDR3 contains 14 residues. Trimming took off 4 bases at V and 2 bases at J, with 10 bases between the two ends. The germline V gene encodes CDR1 SGDLS and CDR2 YYNGEE. The CDR3 loop is CASSPGPGNQPQHF. In DNA form, the CDR3 reads TGTGCCAGCAGCCCGGGGCCTGGCAATCAGCCCCAGCATTTT.

V gene TRBV11-3 combines with J gene TRBJ1-4; 7 nucleotides agree with TRBD1. CDR3 length equals 19 residues. V was clipped by 11 bases and J by 16 bases; unmatched bases: 37. Per germline, CDR1 SGHNT and CDR2 YENEEA. CDR3 sequence reads: CASPGGVKNCWTGGIVPFF. The CDR3 DNA reads as TGTGCCTCCCCGGGGGGAGTGAAAAACTGTTGGACAGGCGGCATCGTCCCGTTTTTT. The full variable domain, rest sourced from reference TRBV11-3 and TRBJ1-4, is EAGVVQSPRYKIIEKKQPVAFWCNPISGHNTLYWYLQNLGQGPELLIRYENEEAVDDSQLPKDRFSAERLKGVDSTLKIQPAELGDSAVYLCASPGGVKNCWTGGIVPFFGSGTQLSVL.

The gene calls are TRBV3-1 (or the pseudogene TRBV3-2) and TRBJ1-2; possibly TRBD1 for D (6 bases). The V and J ends lost 0 bases and 0 bases respectively, with 17 bases between them. CDR1 and CDR2 from the germline V gene are LGHDT and YNNKEL (reference sequence). The length of the CDR3 is 18 residues. In nucleotides, the CDR3 is TGTGCCAGCAGCCAAGAGGGTCAGGGGCGACGACCTAACTATGGCTACACCTTC. Translated: CASSQEGQGRRPNYGYTF.